The rows below give T cell receptor beta chains drawn from one sample of a study of cytomegalovirus exposure and HLA in healthy donors. Method: immunoSEQ multiplex PCR; TCRdb's copy keeps in-frame clones and lacks some. This sample carries 88,000 or so clones, approximately 67% of them seen once, and the ten largest clones take roughly 4%. Sequenced: PBMCs. These receptors all come from a male donor in good health and CMV-seropositive. Both conserved end residues are part of each CDR3. Each record gives: V gene, clone size, D gene, J gene, CDR3 protein, CDR3 DNA. The D gene is left open where the match is weak. Rows give clone size only sometimes, using once, few, many, or a class for an expanded clone.

TRBV19,NA,TRBD2,TRBJ2-7,CASSITSGPYEQYF,TGTGCCAGTAGTATAACTAGCGGACCCTACGAGCAGTACTTC
TRBV27,NA,TRBD2,TRBJ2-7,CASSYLTSGNTYEQYF,TGTGCCAGCAGTTATTTGACTAGCGGGAATACCTACGAGCAGTACTTC
TRBV29-1,NA,TRBD1,TRBJ1-3,CSVQGAGNTIYF,TGCAGCGTCCAGGGGGCTGGAAACACCATATATTTT
TRBV19,NA,TRBD2,TRBJ2-3,CASSMTSGSSTDTQYF,TGTGCCAGTAGTATGACTAGCGGGTCTAGCACAGATACGCAGTATTTT
TRBV30,NA,NA,TRBJ1-2,CAWSVRGLDYGYTF,TGTGCCTGGAGTGTTCGCGGACTCGACTATGGCTACACCTTC
TRBV15,NA,TRBD1,TRBJ1-2,CATSTRDRGLGIGYTF,TGTGCCACCAGCACCCGGGACAGGGGGCTTGGAATTGGCTACACCTTC
TRBV2,NA,TRBD1,TRBJ2-1,CASSRGHEQFF,TGTGCCAGCTCGAGGGGGCATGAGCAGTTCTTC
TRBV27,NA,NA,TRBJ2-1,CASSLTREQFF,TGTGCCAGCAGTCTGACAAGGGAGCAGTTCTTC
TRBV9,once,NA,TRBJ2-3,CASSVGRSGDTQYF,TGTGCCAGCAGCGTAGGACGGAGTGGAGATACGCAGTATTTT
TRBV18,few,NA,TRBJ2-5,CASSPPRPGSETQYF,TGTGCCAGCTCACCACCGCGGCCGGGTTCGGAGACCCAGTACTTC
TRBV13,NA,NA,TRBJ1-1,CASSVTGTAGTEAFF,TGTGCCAGCAGCGTAACAGGGACGGCGGGTACTGAAGCTTTCTTT
TRBV2,few,TRBD1,TRBJ1-2,CASSELTGTYGYTF,TGTGCCAGCAGTGAGCTGACAGGGACCTATGGCTACACCTTC
TRBV30,many,TRBD2,TRBJ2-1,CAWSPGLAGGSNEQFF,TGTGCCTGGAGTCCGGGACTAGCGGGAGGTTCCAATGAGCAGTTCTTC
TRBV5-6,NA,NA,TRBJ2-4,CASSLDPGDIQYF,TGTGCCAGCAGCTTGGATCCGGGTGACATTCAGTACTTC
TRBV28,NA,TRBD1,TRBJ1-2,CASSLRGQGATGYTF,TGTGCCAGCAGTTTAAGGGGACAGGGGGCTACTGGCTACACCTTC
TRBV6-5,NA,TRBD2,TRBJ2-7,CASSYSTSGSYEQYF,TGTGCCAGCAGTTACTCTACTAGCGGGAGCTACGAGCAGTACTTC
TRBV2,NA,TRBD2,TRBJ2-7,CATVTSGTYEQYF,TGTGCCACCGTGACTAGCGGGACCTACGAGCAGTACTTC
TRBV9,once,NA,TRBJ2-1,CASSSHGASSYNEQFF,TGTGCCAGCAGCTCCCATGGGGCTAGCTCCTACAATGAGCAGTTCTTC
TRBV27,NA,TRBD2,TRBJ2-7,CASSSGLGHYEQYF,TGTGCCAGCAGTTCCGGACTAGGTCACTACGAGCAGTACTTC
TRBV4-2,NA,NA,TRBJ1-3,CASSQDPGPSGNTIYF,TGTGCCAGCAGCCAAGATCCAGGGCCCTCTGGAAACACCATATATTTT
TRBV7-6,NA,NA,TRBJ2-1,CASSPGGGTGYNEQFF,TGTGCCAGCAGCCCCGGAGGTGGAACGGGCTACAATGAGCAGTTCTTC
TRBV9,few,NA,TRBJ2-1,CASSVDQQGRRNEQFF,TGTGCCAGCAGCGTAGACCAGCAGGGTAGACGCAATGAGCAGTTCTTC
TRBV7-3,NA,TRBD1,TRBJ2-1,CASSLSTGVSNEQFF,TGTGCCAGCAGCCTTTCGACAGGGGTCAGCAATGAGCAGTTCTTC
TRBV28,NA,TRBD1,TRBJ1-1,CASRRDRDRTEAFF,TGTGCCAGCAGAAGGGACAGGGATCGCACTGAAGCTTTCTTT
TRBV5-8,NA,NA,TRBJ1-3,CASTFQGNSGNTIYF,TGTGCCAGCACTTTCCAGGGAAACTCTGGAAACACCATATATTTT
TRBV7-3,NA,NA,TRBJ1-2,CASSLIFQEGGYTF,TGTGCCAGCAGCTTAATTTTCCAGGAGGGAGGCTACACCTTC
TRBV28,few,TRBD2,TRBJ2-1,CASSPPTSGGHREQFF,TGTGCCAGCAGTCCCCCGACTAGCGGGGGCCATCGTGAGCAGTTCTTC
TRBV9,NA,TRBD2,TRBJ2-3,CASSRGSREDTQYF,TGTGCCAGCAGCCGCGGGAGTCGGGAAGATACGCAGTATTTT
TRBV28,NA,NA,TRBJ1-4,CASSLRGEKLFF,TGTGCCAGCAGTCTTAGGGGGGAAAAACTGTTTTTT
TRBV4-1,NA,NA,TRBJ1-6,CASSQASVRNNSPLHF,TGCGCCAGCAGCCAAGCGTCCGTCAGGAATAATTCACCCCTCCACTTT
TRBV29-1,once,NA,TRBJ2-7,CSVREAYEQYF,TGCAGCGTAAGAGAAGCCTACGAGCAGTACTTC
TRBV7-9,NA,TRBD1,TRBJ1-1,CASSRQGNTEAFF,TGTGCCAGCAGCAGACAGGGGAACACTGAAGCTTTCTTT
TRBV4-3,NA,TRBD2,TRBJ2-3,CASSQEWTSGTDTQYF,TGCGCCAGCAGCCAAGAATGGACTAGCGGCACAGATACGCAGTATTTT
TRBV9,NA,NA,TRBJ1-1,CASSTPRAEAFF,TGTGCCAGCAGCACGCCTCGGGCTGAAGCTTTCTTT
TRBV5-1,NA,TRBD2,TRBJ2-1,CASSSRPSGGTEQFF,TGCGCCAGCAGCTCCCGTCCTAGCGGGGGCACTGAGCAGTTCTTC
TRBV6-6,few,TRBD2,TRBJ2-3,CASSELTSASTDTQYF,TGTGCCAGCAGCGAACTGACTAGCGCCAGCACAGATACGCAGTATTTT
TRBV30,NA,NA,TRBJ2-1,CAWSVDFYNEQFF,TGTGCCTGGAGTGTAGACTTTTACAATGAGCAGTTCTTC
TRBV10-3,few,NA,TRBJ1-5,CAISESQSGNQPQHF,TGTGCCATCAGTGAGTCGCAGAGCGGCAATCAGCCCCAGCATTTT
TRBV7-2,NA,NA,TRBJ2-7,CASSFYSSSYEQYF,TGTGCCAGCAGCTTTTACAGCAGCTCCTACGAGCAGTACTTC
TRBV4-2,many,TRBD1,TRBJ1-1,CASSQEQGANTEAFF,TGTGCCAGCAGCCAAGAGCAGGGGGCGAACACTGAAGCTTTCTTT
TRBV28,NA,NA,TRBJ1-2,CASSLKGGYTF,TGTGCCAGCAGTTTAAAGGGGGGCTACACCTTC
TRBV5-1,NA,NA,TRBJ2-5,CASSTGPFQETQYF,TGCGCCAGCAGCACAGGACCATTCCAAGAGACCCAGTACTTC
TRBV7-9,NA,TRBD1,TRBJ1-1,CASSSTDRGWSEAFF,TGTGCCAGCAGCTCGACCGACAGGGGGTGGTCTGAAGCTTTCTTT
TRBV19,NA,NA,TRBJ2-1,CASSHRDSYNEQFF,TGTGCCAGTAGTCACCGGGACTCCTACAATGAGCAGTTCTTC
TRBV28,NA,TRBD1,TRBJ1-2,CASSTRPQGAGYGYTF,TGTGCCAGCAGTACCAGGCCCCAGGGGGCAGGCTATGGCTACACCTTC
TRBV9,NA,TRBD1,TRBJ2-5,CASTPGGQETQYF,TGTGCCAGCACCCCAGGGGGCCAAGAGACCCAGTACTTC